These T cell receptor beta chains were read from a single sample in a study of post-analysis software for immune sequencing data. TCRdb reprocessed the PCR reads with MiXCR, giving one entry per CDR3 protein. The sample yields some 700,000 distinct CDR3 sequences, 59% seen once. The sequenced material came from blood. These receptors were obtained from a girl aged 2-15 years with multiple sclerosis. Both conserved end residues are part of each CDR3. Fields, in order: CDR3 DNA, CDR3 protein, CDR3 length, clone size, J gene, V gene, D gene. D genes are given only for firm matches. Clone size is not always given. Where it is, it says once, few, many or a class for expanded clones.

DNA: TGTGCCAGCAGCTTAGTCGGGGACCGGCTCACAGATACGCAGTATTTT
CDR3: CASSLVGDRLTDTQYF
length: 16
size: NA
J: TRBJ2-3
V: TRBV7-6
D: NA

DNA: TGTGCCAGCACCGGCTCATACAATGAGCAGTTCTTC
CDR3: CASTGSYNEQFF
length: 12
size: NA
J: TRBJ2-1
V: TRBV3-1
D: NA

DNA: TGTGCCAGCAGTTCCCCGGGGGCCCTACAAGAGACCCAGTACTTC
CDR3: CASSSPGALQETQYF
length: 15
size: NA
J: TRBJ2-5
V: TRBV28
D: NA

DNA: TGTGCCTTCCTTTCGGGAGGTTTAGATACGCAGTATTTT
CDR3: CAFLSGGLDTQYF
length: 13
size: NA
J: TRBJ2-3
V: TRBV30
D: TRBD2

DNA: TGTGCCAGCAGTTTGGGGCAGGGGGCACTCTATGGCTACACCTTC
CDR3: CASSLGQGALYGYTF
length: 15
size: NA
J: TRBJ1-2
V: TRBV12-3/TRBV12-4
D: TRBD1

DNA: TGCGCCAGCAGCTCCGCCGGGACAGGCTACGAGCAGTACTTC
CDR3: CASSSAGTGYEQYF
length: 14
size: NA
J: TRBJ2-7
V: TRBV5-1
D: TRBD1

DNA: TGCGCCAGCAGCCAAGTCATGCGGAAGAACACCGGGGAGCTGTTTTTT
CDR3: CASSQVMRKNTGELFF
length: 16
size: NA
J: TRBJ2-2
V: TRBV4-1
D: NA

DNA: TGTGCCAGCAGTTTAGAGGACCATAGCAATCAGCCCCAGCATTTT
CDR3: CASSLEDHSNQPQHF
length: 15
size: NA
J: TRBJ1-5
V: TRBV28
D: NA

DNA: TGTGCCAGCAGCGGACAGGGGGACTACGAGCAGTACTTC
CDR3: CASSGQGDYEQYF
length: 13
size: NA
J: TRBJ2-7
V: TRBV12-3/TRBV12-4
D: TRBD1

DNA: TGTGCCAGCAGCGCCTATAAGGGCCTAGGGGAAGTGGGCTATGGCTACACCTTC
CDR3: CASSAYKGLGEVGYGYTF
length: 18
size: NA
J: TRBJ1-2
V: TRBV7-9
D: NA

DNA: TGTGCCAGCAGTGTTTTCGGGGGTGAGCAGTACTTC
CDR3: CASSVFGGEQYF
length: 12
size: NA
J: TRBJ2-4
V: TRBV2
D: NA

DNA: TGCAGCGTGGACGACCGCACCGGAGGAGAGACCCAGTACTTC
CDR3: CSVDDRTGGETQYF
length: 14
size: NA
J: TRBJ2-5
V: TRBV29-1
D: NA

DNA: TGTGCCAGCATAGTAGCTCCCAGGGGGAACACTGAAGCTTTCTTT
CDR3: CASIVAPRGNTEAFF
length: 15
size: NA
J: TRBJ1-1
V: TRBV6-4
D: NA

DNA: TGTGCCAGCGGCAGACAGGCGAGCTCTGGGGCCAACGTCCTGACTTTC
CDR3: CASGRQASSGANVLTF
length: 16
size: NA
J: TRBJ2-6
V: TRBV6-2/TRBV6-3
D: NA

DNA: TGCAGTGCTAGCCAACTAGCGGGGGGGACCAGCACAGATACGCAGTATTTT
CDR3: CSASQLAGGTSTDTQYF
length: 17
size: few
J: TRBJ2-3
V: TRBV20-1
D: TRBD2

DNA: TGTGCCAGCAGTGAATACGGCAGCCGAGAGCAGTTCTTC
CDR3: CASSEYGSREQFF
length: 13
size: NA
J: TRBJ2-1
V: TRBV25-1
D: NA

DNA: TGTGCCAGCAGCCCCTGGGGGACTTATCAGCCCCCCCACTTT
CDR3: CASSPWGTYQPPHF
length: 14
size: NA
J: TRBJ1-6
V: TRBV9
D: NA

DNA: TGTGCCAGCAGCTTTGGTACAGGCCAAGGCAATCAGCCCCAGCATTTT
CDR3: CASSFGTGQGNQPQHF
length: 16
size: NA
J: TRBJ1-5
V: TRBV7-8
D: NA

DNA: TGTGCCAGCAGCCCCGGGACTCCCCCCTACGAGCAGTACTTC
CDR3: CASSPGTPPYEQYF
length: 14
size: few
J: TRBJ2-7
V: TRBV7-9
D: NA

DNA: TGTGCCAGCAGTGAAGGGACAGGGAACCCAGATACGCAGTATTTT
CDR3: CASSEGTGNPDTQYF
length: 15
size: few
J: TRBJ2-3
V: TRBV6-4
D: TRBD1

DNA: TGTGCCAGCAACCCCGGAGGACTTTTCCAAGAGACCCAGTACTTC
CDR3: CASNPGGLFQETQYF
length: 15
size: NA
J: TRBJ2-5
V: TRBV12-3/TRBV12-4
D: NA

DNA: TGCTTGGGGGGTGACACTGAAGCTTTCTTT
CDR3: CLGGDTEAFF
length: 10
size: once
J: TRBJ1-1
V: TRBV29-1
D: NA

DNA: TGTGCCAGCAGCTTGTCGGTCTCAGGGTCAGGTGTGGATACGCAGTATTTT
CDR3: CASSLSVSGSGVDTQYF
length: 17
size: NA
J: TRBJ2-3
V: TRBV7-8
D: NA

DNA: TGCAGTGCCAGTAGCCGCGAGCAGTTCTTC
CDR3: CSASSREQFF
length: 10
size: NA
J: TRBJ2-1
V: TRBV20-1
D: NA

DNA: TGTGCCAGCGATTCGGGCCGGGGAAAGGTCTATGGCTACACCTTC
CDR3: CASDSGRGKVYGYTF
length: 15
size: NA
J: TRBJ1-2
V: TRBV12-3/TRBV12-4
D: NA

DNA: TGTGCCAGCAGCCAAGATAGGCGGTATACGCAGTATTTT
CDR3: CASSQDRRYTQYF
length: 13
size: NA
J: TRBJ2-3
V: TRBV3-1
D: NA

DNA: TGTGCCAGCAGCCAATATCGACAGGGAGGCTACACCTTC
CDR3: CASSQYRQGGYTF
length: 13
size: NA
J: TRBJ1-2
V: TRBV3-1
D: TRBD1